This T cell receptor beta chain was sequenced during a study of blood T cell repertoires in COVID-19. To note about this clone: This could be a read error, since a much larger clone is one nucleotide away.

The germline gives CDR1 SGHTA, CDR2 FQGNSA. V shed 4 bases, J shed 6 bases, and the junction held 2 bases outside the gene matches. CDR3 length: 15 amino acids. Sequencing used immunoSEQ multiplex PCR; TCRdb keeps in-frame clones, though not all of them. Altogether about 250,000 clones are present, about 83% being singletons, with the ten largest covering over 4.5%. This TCR came from a human donor in a cohort sampled during active COVID-19. The V gene is TRBV7-2, the J gene TRBJ2-2; TRBD2 agrees at 13 bases. Source material: peripheral blood. The CDR3 nucleotides are TGTGCCAGCAGCTCGGGGACTAGCGGGGCCGGGGAGCTGTTTTTT. Translated: CASSSGTSGAGELFF.